This TCR beta chain was documented in a study of the immune and genomic landscape of osteosarcoma (dated by TCRdb to the early 2020s). Regarding the complete study: A total of about 50 pediatric and adult patients with high-grade osteosarcoma made up the overall cohort, and the median age at diagnosis was roughly 30 years (range roughly 5-85). To characterize the osteosarcoma immunogenomic landscape, the TCR sequencing results were combined with transcriptome, protein array and immunostaining data. A few patients contributed a couple of samples from the same tumor site. An explanation for the limited clinical activity of immune checkpoint inhibitors in osteosarcoma was sought in the study. Osteosarcoma specimens were profiled with whole genome, RNA and T-cell receptor sequencing plus immunohistochemistry and reverse phase protein arrays so that immunogenic potential could be defined. In the overall cohort, approximately 59% of patients were male, and localized disease at diagnosis was presented by about four fifths of patients. The cohort was enriched for poor-risk disease, as unfavorable pathologic response to standard therapy was shown in under 80% of the cohort and about 67% of the cohort were deceased. The study at large found these results: Alongside the frozen tumor specimens, matched blood was collected from only a couple of patients. The clonality benchmarks were taken from external normal skin and healthy peripheral blood data instead of from matched normal tissue. Because osteosarcoma is rare and all possible samples were collected, sample size was not determined by any statistical method. Productive TCR clonality was found to be low overall, with an average of 0.09 and a maximum of 0.3, which suggested limited T-cell clonal expansion. TCR productive clonality was greater in the immune-hot C3 cluster than in the cold C1 cluster, although TCR productive clonality remained low overall. About five cases had a single hyperexpanded clone dominating the repertoire, and all had fewer than 100 T-cell clonotypes.

Details on this clone: There is no known antigen for this receptor. There are no base qualities to consult, and no much larger clone falls within one base.

The specimens were post-treatment primary, local recurrence and metastasis tumors obtained from patients with a poor prognosis. TCR beta chain CDR3 regions were immunosequenced with the ImmunoSEQ Assay (Adaptive Biotechnologies). The study's processing was this. TCRB rearrangements, read counts, read proportions and gene usage were exported through the ImmunoSEQ Analyzer platform. T-cell clonality was computed as 1 minus Pielou's evenness on productive rearrangements. In the clonal space homeostasis analysis, clonotypes were binned as rare, small, medium, large or hyperexpanded (0.01 to 1 of the repertoire). TCR productive clonality was compared across immune clusters C1, C2 and C3 using the Wilcoxon rank sum test. Entries here come from immuneACCESS through TCRdb and include only in-frame sequences with V and J called. Some clones fail to appear in such tables; in the studies checked, an unresolved V gene covers under half of the shortfall, and the cause of the remainder is unknown. D and trimming were read from the DNA, whereas the V and J calls and clone size are those reported in that table. Within this sample are fewer than 3,500 clones, with 55% to 85% of them counted one time only. The ten largest clones capture around 14% of the sample.

The CDR3 measures 15 amino acids from cysteine to phenylalanine. Solely the CDR3 DNA is kept, with 45 bases framed from the first base. The junction shows trimming of 5 bases on V and 5 bases on J, and the gene matches do not reach 10 bases of it. CDR1 and CDR2 are read off the germline V gene as SGHTA and FQGNSA. The source of this sequence is a man younger than 30 with osteosarcoma. The age is the age at diagnosis. Sequencing used tumor tissue from a local recurrence in the femur. The cell subset or site label for this specimen denotes: locally recurrent osteosarcoma tumor. The chain employs TRBV7-2 and TRBJ2-7, and TRBD2 matches 9 of the central bases. The bases are TGTGCCAGCAGCCCAGGGGCGGGAGGGCCTCACGAGCAGTACTTC. Its translation is CASSPGAGGPHEQYF.